This T cell receptor (beta chain) emerged from a study of CD8 T cells in Susac syndrome. The germline gives CDR1 SQVTM, CDR2 ANQGSEA. The CDR3 loop spans 14 amino acids. The V gene lost 2 bases and the J gene lost 3 bases, with 11 bases spanning the gap. A quantity of about 0.5 to 1 ug RNA underwent reverse transcription using random hexamers. The immunoSEQ assay covered 54 Vbeta and 13 Jbeta segments for CDR3. One entry per CDR3 protein, called by TCRdb with MiXCR from the immunoSEQ multiplex PCR reads. The sample carries about 210,000 distinct CDR3 sequences, 95% recorded once. TCR beta sequencing covered blood CD8+ and CD4+ T cells. Control patients had untreated stable or active relapsing-remitting multiple sclerosis by revised McDonald criteria. Isolation of CD8+ and CD4+ T cells was performed negatively, whereas enrichment of TEMRA cells was done by FACS.

The gene calls are TRBV29-1 and TRBJ2-1, with a possible D match to TRBD1 (5 bases). Specimen: CD4+ T cells from PBMCs. The clonotype was recovered from a human donor with multiple sclerosis. The CDR3 spells CSVERFDSYNEQFF. The CDR3 DNA is TGCAGCGTTGAAAGGTTTGACAGCTACAATGAGCAGTTCTTC.